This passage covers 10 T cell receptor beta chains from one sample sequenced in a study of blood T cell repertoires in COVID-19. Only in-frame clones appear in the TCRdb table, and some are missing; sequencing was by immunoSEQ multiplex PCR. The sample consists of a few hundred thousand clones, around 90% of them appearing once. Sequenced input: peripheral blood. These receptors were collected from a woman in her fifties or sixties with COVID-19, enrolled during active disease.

CDR3 residues: CASRTGGWRTGELFF. The CDR3 nucleotides read TGTGCCAGTAGGACAGGGGGCTGGAGAACCGGGGAGCTGTTTTTT. V usage is TRBV19 and J usage is TRBJ2-2; 10 nucleotides match TRBD1. Trimming at V came to 6 bases and at J to 5 bases, leaving 6 bases not matched to a gene. This CDR3 is 15 amino acids long. Germline V gene lookup returns CDR1 LNHDA and CDR2 SQIVND (reference sequence).

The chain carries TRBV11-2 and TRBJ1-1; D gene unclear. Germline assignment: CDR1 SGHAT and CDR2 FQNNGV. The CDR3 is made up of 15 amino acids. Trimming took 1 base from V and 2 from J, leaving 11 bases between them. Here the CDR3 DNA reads TGTGCCAGCAGCTTAGCGGCGGGGTTAAACACTGAAGCTTTCTTT. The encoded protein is CASSLAAGLNTEAFF.

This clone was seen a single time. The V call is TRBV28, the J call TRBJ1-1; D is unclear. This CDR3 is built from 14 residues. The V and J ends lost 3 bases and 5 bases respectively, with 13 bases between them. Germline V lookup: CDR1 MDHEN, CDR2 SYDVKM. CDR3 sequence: CASSFAGFRTEAFF. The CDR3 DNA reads TGTGCCAGCAGTTTTGCGGGATTCAGGACTGAAGCTTTCTTT.

The CDR3 sequence is CASSRTRIAGNSGNTIYF. The CDR3 nucleotides are TGTGCCAGCAGCAGAACTCGGATCGCAGGGAACTCTGGAAACACCATATATTTT. This chain connects TRBV5-8 to TRBJ1-3, with TRBD1 as a possible D gene (5 bases). V lost 4 bases, J lost 0 bases, and 20 bases lay in between. This CDR3 has 18 amino acids. CDR1 and CDR2 from the germline V gene are SGHTS and YDEGEE. The full variable domain, rest sourced from reference TRBV5-8 and TRBJ1-3, is EAGVTQSPTHLIKTRGQQATLRCSPISGHTSVYWYQQALGLGLQFLLWYDEGEERNRGNFPPRFSGRQFPNYSSELNVNALELEDSALYLCASSRTRIAGNSGNTIYFGEGSWLTVV.

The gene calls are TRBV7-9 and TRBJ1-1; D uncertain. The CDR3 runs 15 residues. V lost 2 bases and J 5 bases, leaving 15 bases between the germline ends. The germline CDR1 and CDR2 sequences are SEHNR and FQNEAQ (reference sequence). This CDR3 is CASSLPEGGRTEAFF. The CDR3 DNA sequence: TGTGCCAGCAGCTTACCTGAGGGAGGGCGAACTGAAGCTTTCTTT.

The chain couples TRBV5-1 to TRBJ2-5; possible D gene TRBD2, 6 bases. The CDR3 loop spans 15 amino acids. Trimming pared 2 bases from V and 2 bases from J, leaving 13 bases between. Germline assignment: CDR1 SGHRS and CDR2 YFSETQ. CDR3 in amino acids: CASSLFWGRQETQYF. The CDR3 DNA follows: TGCGCCAGCAGCTTATTCTGGGGGAGGCAAGAGACCCAGTACTTC. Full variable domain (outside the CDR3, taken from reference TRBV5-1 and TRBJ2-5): KAGVTQTPRYLIKTRGQQVTLSCSPISGHRSVSWYQQTPGQGLQFLFEYFSETQRNKGNFPGRFSGRQFSNSRSEMNVSTLELGDSALYLCASSLFWGRQETQYFGPGTRLLVL.

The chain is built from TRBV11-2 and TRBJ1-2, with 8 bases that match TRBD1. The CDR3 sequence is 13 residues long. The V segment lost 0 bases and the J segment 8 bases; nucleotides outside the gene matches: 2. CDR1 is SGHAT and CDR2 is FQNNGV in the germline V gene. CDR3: CASSLDRGQGYTF. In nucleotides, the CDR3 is TGTGCCAGCAGCTTAGACAGGGGGCAGGGCTACACCTTC.

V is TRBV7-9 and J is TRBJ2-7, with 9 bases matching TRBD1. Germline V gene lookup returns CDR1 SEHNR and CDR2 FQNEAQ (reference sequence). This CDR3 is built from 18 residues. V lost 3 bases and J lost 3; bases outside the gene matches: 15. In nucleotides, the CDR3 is TGTGCCAGCAGCTTGGCCGGGACAGGGATAAGAGGAGTCTACGAGCAGTACTTC. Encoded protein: CASSLAGTGIRGVYEQYF.

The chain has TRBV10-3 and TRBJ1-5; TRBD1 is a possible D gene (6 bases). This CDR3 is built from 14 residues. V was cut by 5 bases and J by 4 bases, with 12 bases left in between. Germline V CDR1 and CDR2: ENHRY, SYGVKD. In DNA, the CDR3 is TGTGCCATCAGTAGGGAACAGGGTAATCAGCCCCAGCATTTT. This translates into CAISREQGNQPQHF.

The CDR3 sequence: CASSRTQVGPWIMNTEAFF. CDR3 nucleotides: TGTGCCAGCAGCCGTACCCAGGTGGGGCCCTGGATCATGAACACTGAAGCTTTCTTT. The rearrangement joins TRBV3-1 (or the pseudogene TRBV3-2) to TRBJ1-1; possible D gene TRBD1, 5 bases. Germline CDR1 is LGHDT and CDR2 is YNNKEL (reference sequence). The CDR3 length is 19 residues. V gave up 4 bases and J gave up 0 bases, with 24 bases separating them.